Following are 29 T cell receptor beta chains from one sample sequenced in a study of T cells in tumors and immune-related adverse events. Assay: immunoSEQ multiplex PCR; the TCRdb copy retains only in-frame clones and omits some. Of about 11,000 clones listed, around 90% are singletons. The material was lymph node tissue, obtained from a patient treated with anti-PD-1 therapy. Every receptor here comes from a female donor with metastatic renal cell carcinoma.

The chain has TRBV27 and TRBJ1-6; D not certain. The V end lost 3 bases, the J end lost 4 bases, and 7 bases lay between the germline ends. Germline values: CDR1 MNHEY, CDR2 SMNVEV (reference sequence). The CDR3 length is 14 residues. The CDR3 DNA reads as TGTGCCAGCAGTTTTGGAAGGTATAATTCACCCCTCCACTTT. Amino acids: CASSFGRYNSPLHF.

As DNA, the CDR3 is TGTGCCAGCAGTTTAAACCAAAAGGGCGCTGAAGCTTTCTTT. Translating it yields CASSLNQKGAEAFF. This chain connects TRBV27 to TRBJ1-1, with D unresolved. Germline-derived CDR1 and CDR2 are MNHEY and SMNVEV (reference sequence). The CDR3 loop spans 14 amino acids. Trimming removed 2 bases at V and 6 bases at J, with 13 bases between.

V gene TRBV7-9 combines with J gene TRBJ1-2; 9 positions match TRBD1. This CDR3 region has 14 residues. V lost 5 bases to trimming and J lost 7 bases; unmatched junction nucleotides: 8. Germline V gene sequence: CDR1 SEHNR, CDR2 FQNEAQ (reference sequence). CDR3 DNA sequence: TGTGCCAGCAGCGCCGGGACAGGGTTTGGTGGCTACACCTTC. Translation gives CASSAGTGFGGYTF.

This chain joins TRBV5-1 and TRBJ2-3; D is unresolved. The length of the CDR3 is 14 residues. Germline loops: CDR1 SGHRS, CDR2 YFSETQ. The V end lost 0 bases, the J end lost 5 bases, and 10 bases lay between the germline ends. CDR3 sequence reads: CASSLAQAEDTQYF. For the CDR3, the DNA is TGCGCCAGCAGCTTGGCCCAGGCGGAAGATACGCAGTATTTT.

The rearrangement uses TRBV19 and TRBJ1-2; weak D call: TRBD1 (6 bases). CDR3 length: 12 amino acids. V dropped 8 bases and J dropped 8 bases, with 15 bases sitting between them. Germline V CDR1 and CDR2: LNHDA, SQIVND (reference sequence). The CDR3 protein is CASFLWGGGYTF. CDR3 sequence (DNA): TGTGCCAGTTTCCTTTGGGGGGGCGGCTACACCTTC.

The V gene is TRBV27, the J gene TRBJ2-5; 8 nucleotides agree with TRBD1. Germline-derived CDR1 and CDR2 are MNHEY and SMNVEV (reference sequence). The CDR3 contains 19 residues. J was trimmed by 0 bases and V by 1 base; bases with no gene match: 13. The CDR3 spells CASSLFRAGGRFDQETQYF. The CDR3 DNA reads as TGTGCCAGCAGTTTATTCCGGGCAGGGGGCAGATTTGACCAAGAGACCCAGTACTTC.

This clone was counted a single time. This chain joins TRBV28 and TRBJ1-2, with 8 bases lining up with TRBD1. The CDR3 sequence is 15 residues long. CDR1 is MDHEN and CDR2 is SYDVKM in the germline V gene. J gave up 1 base and V 5 bases, and 6 bases lay outside the gene matches. The CDR3 reads CASSVTGGHNYGYTF. The CDR3 DNA follows: TGTGCCAGCAGTGTTACAGGGGGGCATAACTATGGCTACACCTTC.

This sequence joins TRBV6-6 and TRBJ1-4, with D perhaps TRBD1 (5 bases). V lost 0 bases and J 7 bases, leaving 9 bases between the germline ends. CDR3 size: 14 residues. CDR1 is MNHNY, CDR2 SVGAGI, per germline (reference sequence). The CDR3 bases are TGTGCCAGCAGTTACTCCCGGGGGACTGAAAAACTGTTTTTT. Its translation: CASSYSRGTEKLFF.

The chain employs TRBV19 and TRBJ2-1; D remains ambiguous. The CDR3 is 15 amino acids. In germline, CDR1 is LNHDA, CDR2 SQIVND (reference sequence). V lost 1 base and J lost 0, with 7 bases in between. The CDR3 DNA is TGTGCCAGTAGTATAGGGCATAACTCCTACAATGAGCAGTTCTTC. As protein: CASSIGHNSYNEQFF.

The chain carries TRBV27 and TRBJ2-1; TRBD1 matches 7 bases. V shed 4 bases and J 5 bases; nucleotides not matched to a gene: 11. The CDR3 contains 16 residues. Germline V gene lookup returns CDR1 MNHEY and CDR2 SMNVEV (reference sequence). CDR3 nucleotides: TGTGCCAGCAGTTCCCCCGGGACAGACCCCCACAATGAGCAGTTCTTC. Protein product: CASSSPGTDPHNEQFF.

The chain carries TRBV30 and TRBJ2-2; 9 positions match TRBD1. V was clipped by 5 bases and J by 5 bases; unmatched bases: 15. CDR3 length: 17 amino acids. Germline CDR1 is GTSNPN and CDR2 is SVGIG (reference sequence). The CDR3 region has the DNA TGTGCCTGGGGGAGACCGGGACAGGGAATATATACCGGGGAGCTGTTTTTT. As protein: CAWGRPGQGIYTGELFF.

The rearrangement links TRBV9 to TRBJ1-4, with a tentative D call TRBD1 (5 bases). In germline, CDR1 is SGDLS, CDR2 YYNGEE. CDR3 size: 18 residues. Trimming removed 0 bases from V and 10 bases from J, with 25 bases in between. This chain's CDR3 is CASSVGGLNRYQSGKLFF. In nucleotides, the CDR3 is TGTGCCAGCAGCGTAGGGGGGTTGAACCGGTACCAAAGTGGAAAACTGTTTTTT.

The gene calls are TRBV7-9 and TRBJ2-7; no clear D. The CDR3 loop spans 12 amino acids. Per germline, CDR1 SEHNR and CDR2 FQNEAQ (reference sequence). Trimming cost V 1 base and J 6 bases, with 7 bases left between them. The CDR3 region has the DNA TGTGCCAGCAGCTTAGAGGGTCGCGAGCAGTACTTC. It specifies CASSLEGREQYF.

The chain couples TRBV11-2 to TRBJ1-5, with TRBD1 as a possible D gene (5 bases). Germline V gene sequence: CDR1 SGHAT, CDR2 FQNNGV. Deletions cut 6 bases from V and 9 bases from J, with 15 bases between. CDR3 length: 13 residues. CDR3 bases: TGTGCCAGCAGGGGGCAGGCCGGGGGGCCCCAGCATTTT. Translated: CASRGQAGGPQHF.

The rearrangement links TRBV18 to TRBJ1-2; no definite D call. Trimming cost V 1 base and J 4 bases, with 13 bases left between them. This CDR3 contains 15 residues. Germline CDR1 and CDR2: KGHSH and LQKENI. The CDR3 reads CASSPQGGWGYGYTF. The CDR3 DNA reads TGTGCCAGCTCACCACAGGGAGGTTGGGGCTATGGCTACACCTTC.

The chain carries TRBV5-1 and TRBJ2-5; 11 bases fit TRBD2. CDR1 is SGHRS and CDR2 is YFSETQ in the germline V gene. CDR3 size: 17 residues. The V gene end was trimmed by 3 bases and the J gene end by 0 bases; junction bases not matched to a gene: 7. The chain's CDR3 is CASSSVAGGPYQETQYF. Here the CDR3 DNA reads TGCGCCAGCAGCTCCGTAGCGGGGGGGCCGTACCAAGAGACCCAGTACTTC.

J is TRBJ2-2 and V is TRBV14; a possible D gene is TRBD2 (6 bases). V was shortened by 3 bases and J by 11 bases, with 25 bases between the two germline ends. This CDR3 is 17 amino acids long. Per germline, CDR1 SGHDN and CDR2 FVKESK. CDR3 nucleotide sequence: TGTGCCAGCAGCCACCGAGTGGGGGACTGGGGCCTGGGAGAGCTGTTTTTT. Amino acids: CASSHRVGDWGLGELFF.

The chain recombines TRBV6-5 with TRBJ2-5; a weak D match, TRBD1 (6 bases). V was trimmed by 6 bases and J by 10 bases, leaving 15 bases between them. The CDR3 contains 12 residues. From germline, CDR1 is MNHEY and CDR2 SVGAGI. CDR3 DNA sequence: TGTGCCAGCAGGCCTAATAGAGGGGGCCAGTACTTC. Translating gives CASRPNRGGQYF.

This clone has just one count. The gene calls are TRBV21-1 and TRBJ2-3; the table's D call, TRBD2, has no DNA check behind it. TRBV21-1 is an annotated pseudogene. CDR3 size: 16 residues. The CDR3 DNA reads as TGTGCCAGCAGCAAAGACCGGAGAGCGGGGGAAGATACGCAGTATTTT. The encoded protein is CASSKDRRAGEDTQYF.

This clone occurred once. The gene calls are TRBV27 and TRBJ1-1; TRBD1 agrees at 9 bases. V was pared by 7 bases and J by 0 bases, with 6 bases of the junction left unmatched. Germline CDR1 is MNHEY and CDR2 is SMNVEV (reference sequence). This CDR3 comprises 15 residues. Here the CDR3 DNA reads TGTGCCAGCACTCCCGGGACAGGGCTGAACACTGAAGCTTTCTTT. This codes for CASTPGTGLNTEAFF.

V usage is TRBV5-1 and J usage is TRBJ2-1; D is unclear. The CDR3 is made up of 15 amino acids. V lost 0 bases and J 8 bases, leaving 15 bases between the germline ends. CDR1 SGHRS and CDR2 YFSETQ come from the germline V gene. The CDR3 protein is CASSLGGKGTDEQFF. As DNA, the CDR3 is TGCGCCAGCAGCTTGGGCGGTAAGGGAACAGATGAGCAGTTCTTC.

The rearrangement links TRBV10-3 to TRBJ2-7, with 10 bases fitting TRBD2. Germline CDR1 and CDR2: ENHRY and SYGVKD. The CDR3 spans 15 residues. V shed 6 bases and J 5 bases; nucleotides not matched to a gene: 10. The CDR3 coding sequence is TGTGCCATCAGCCCACTAAGCGGGAGGGCCGACGAGCAGTACTTC. The encoded protein is CAISPLSGRADEQYF.

The chain is built from TRBV21-1 and TRBJ2-7. TRBV21-1 is described as a pseudogene. The CDR3 covers 15 residues. CDR3 sequence (DNA): TGTGCCAGCAGCAAACATCTGGATACCCCCTACGAGCAGTACTTC. As protein: CASSKHLDTPYEQYF.

V is TRBV6-5 and J is TRBJ1-4, with TRBD1 identical over 8 bases. Trimming took 6 bases from V and 3 from J; bases not matched to a gene: 3. The germline V gene has CDR1 MNHEY and CDR2 SVGAGI. CDR3 size: 14 residues. The chain's CDR3 is CASRLQGANEKLFF. The CDR3 region has the DNA TGTGCCAGCAGGCTACAGGGGGCTAATGAAAAACTGTTTTTT.

The V gene is TRBV5-4, the J gene TRBJ1-1; D is perhaps TRBD1 (6 bases). Trimming removed 0 bases from V and 4 bases from J, with 10 bases in between. Germline V gene data show CDR1 as SGHNT and CDR2 as YYREEE (reference sequence). CDR3 length: 14 amino acids. CDR3 loop: CASSLEQGFTEAFF. CDR3 coding DNA: TGTGCCAGCAGCTTGGAGCAGGGGTTCACTGAAGCTTTCTTT.

This clone was counted between two and nine times. This chain connects TRBV18 to TRBJ1-1; 8 positions agree with TRBD1. This CDR3 spans 17 amino acids. Germline trimming cut 3 bases from V and 2 bases from J; bases unmatched to any gene: 11. Germline CDR1 reads KGHSH; CDR2 reads LQKENI. In nucleotides, the CDR3 is TGTGCCAGCTCACCCATGACAGGGGCTGGAGTTAACACTGAAGCTTTCTTT. Its translation: CASSPMTGAGVNTEAFF.

The chain carries TRBV5-1 and TRBJ1-6; a possible D gene is TRBD1 (5 bases). The CDR3 length is 15 residues. CDR1 is SGHRS, CDR2 YFSETQ, per germline. Between the trimmed V and J ends, which lost 3 bases and 6 bases, there was a span of 13 bases. CDR3 coding DNA: TGCGCCAGCAGCTCCTGGGACGTAGCTAATTCACCCCTCCACTTT. It yields the protein CASSSWDVANSPLHF.

V is TRBV9 and J is TRBJ2-3; D call uncertain. Germline CDR1 and CDR2: SGDLS and YYNGEE. This CDR3 has 14 amino acids. The V end lost 6 bases, the J end lost 2 bases, and 13 bases lay between the germline ends. Here the CDR3 DNA reads TGTGCCAGCAACCCGGAACCTTCCACAGATACGCAGTATTTT. The encoded protein is CASNPEPSTDTQYF.

A single count supports this clone. The chain recombines TRBV6-5 with TRBJ2-1; D may be TRBD1 (5 bases). The CDR3 is 15 residues long. Trimming pared 1 base from V and 7 bases from J, leaving 14 bases between. Germline V gene data show CDR1 as MNHEY and CDR2 as SVGAGI. The CDR3 sequence is CASSYWAGKGNEQFF. The CDR3 bases are TGTGCCAGCAGTTACTGGGCAGGGAAAGGTAATGAGCAGTTCTTC.